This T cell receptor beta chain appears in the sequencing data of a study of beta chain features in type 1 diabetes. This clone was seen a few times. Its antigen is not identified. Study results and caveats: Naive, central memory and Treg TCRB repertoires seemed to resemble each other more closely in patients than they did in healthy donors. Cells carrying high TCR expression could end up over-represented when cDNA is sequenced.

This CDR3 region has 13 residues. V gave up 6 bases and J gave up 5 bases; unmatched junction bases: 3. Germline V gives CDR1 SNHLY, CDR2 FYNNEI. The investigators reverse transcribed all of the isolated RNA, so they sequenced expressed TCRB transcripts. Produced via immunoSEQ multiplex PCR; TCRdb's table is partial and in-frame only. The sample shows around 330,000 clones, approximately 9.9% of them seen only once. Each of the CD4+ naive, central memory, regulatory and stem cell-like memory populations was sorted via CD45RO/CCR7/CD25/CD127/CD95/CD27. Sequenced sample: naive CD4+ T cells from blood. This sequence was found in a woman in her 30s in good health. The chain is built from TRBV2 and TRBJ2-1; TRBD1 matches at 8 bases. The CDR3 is CASRPDRDNEQFF. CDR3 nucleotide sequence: TGTGCCAGCAGACCGGACAGGGACAATGAGCAGTTCTTC.